Presented here are 15 T cell receptor beta chains from one specimen sequenced in a study of cytomegalovirus exposure and HLA in healthy donors. PCR employed 60 Vbeta and 13 Jbeta primers. Sequencing was performed with immunoSEQ multiplex PCR; in TCRdb, only in-frame clones are kept and a portion is missing. This sample has roughly 180,000 clones, with 75% to 85% found just once. The sample taken for sequencing was PBMCs. All receptors derive from a man between 18 and 35 years old in good health and CMV-seronegative.

This clone turned up a few times. The gene calls are TRBV6-1 and TRBJ2-7, with 8 bases that match TRBD1. The V and J ends lost 8 bases and 3 bases, in that order; junction bases with no gene match: 12. The CDR3 runs to 15 residues. CDR1 is MNHNS, CDR2 SASEGT, per germline. This chain's CDR3 is CASPPGGTGRYEQYF. The CDR3 DNA follows: TGTGCCAGCCCCCCAGGCGGGACAGGTCGCTACGAGCAGTACTTC.

V and J are TRBV5-1 and TRBJ2-5; TRBD1 matches at 10 bases. The J call is in doubt because the DNA end fits TRBJ2-7 better. The germline CDR1 and CDR2 sequences are SGHRS and YFSETQ. The CDR3 spans 15 residues. CDR3 sequence reads: CASSLGQGAAYEQYF. In DNA form, the CDR3 reads TGCGCCAGCAGCTTGGGACAGGGGGCCGCGTACGAGCAGTACTTC.

This chain's CDR3 is CASRRTTADYGYTF. In DNA, the CDR3 is TGTGCCAGCAGACGGACGACAGCTGATTATGGCTACACCTTC. The genes are TRBV5-4 and TRBJ1-2; TRBD1 is a possible D gene (5 bases). Germline assignment: CDR1 SGHNT and CDR2 YYREEE (reference sequence). The CDR3 is 14 residues long. With 5 bases removed from V and 5 bases from J, the gap between germline ends came to 16 bases.

V gene TRBV7-3 combines with J gene TRBJ1-1; maybe TRBD1 (5 bases). This CDR3 has 15 amino acids. V lost 5 bases, J lost 4 bases, and 17 bases lay in between. CDR1 is SGHTA and CDR2 is FQGTGA in the germline V gene. CDR3 bases: TGTGCCAGCAGCCCCCGGGGGGGTCTGGCCACTGAAGCTTTCTTT. Protein sequence: CASSPRGGLATEAFF.

This clone was observed a handful of times. The V call is TRBV6-6, the J call TRBJ1-1; D might be TRBD1 (5 bases). This CDR3 has 16 amino acids. The germline V gene encodes CDR1 MNHNY and CDR2 SVGAGI (reference sequence). The V and J ends lost 8 bases and 1 base respectively, with 20 bases between them. The CDR3 loop is CASLKAWGDQNTEAFF. CDR3 bases: TGTGCCAGCCTTAAGGCTTGGGGCGATCAGAACACTGAAGCTTTCTTT.

The chain carries TRBV11-2 and TRBJ1-3; 10 bases map to TRBD1. CDR3 length equals 13 residues. Germline trimming cut 6 bases from V and 16 bases from J; bases unmatched to any gene: 12. Germline values: CDR1 SGHAT, CDR2 FQNNGV. The CDR3, as DNA: TGTGCCAGCAGACCTACCGGGACAGGGGTTGGGTATTTT. Its translation: CASRPTGTGVGYF.

The chain is built from TRBV28 and TRBJ1-1, with 9 bases lining up with TRBD1. Trimming at V came to 7 bases and at J to 6 bases, leaving 12 bases not matched to a gene. The CDR3 loop spans 15 amino acids. CDR1 is MDHEN, CDR2 SYDVKM, per germline. CDR3 sequence (DNA): TGTGCCAGCAAGGGACAGGGCCACGCGGGCGCTGAAGCTTTCTTT. Translating it yields CASKGQGHAGAEAFF. Supplemented by reference TRBV28 and TRBJ1-1, the full variable domain reads DVKVTQSSRYLVKRTGEKVFLECVQDMDHENMFWYRQDPGLGLRLIYFSYDVKMKEKGDIPEGYSVSREKKERFSLILESASTNQTSMYLCASKGQGHAGAEAFFGQGTRLTVV.

The chain is built from TRBV27 and TRBJ2-2; 9 bases agree with TRBD2. Per the germline V gene, CDR1 is MNHEY and CDR2 is SMNVEV (reference sequence). The CDR3 covers 23 residues. The ends lost 0 bases at V and 1 base at J; junction bases unmatched: 21. For the CDR3, the DNA is TGTGCCAGCAGTTTATCTTCTCCGGGTAGCGGGAGAATAACGGTCAAGAACACCGGGGAGCTGTTTTTT. Translation gives CASSLSSPGSGRITVKNTGELFF.

V usage is TRBV4-2 and J usage is TRBJ2-7; maybe TRBD2 (7 bases). Germline CDR1 LGHNA, CDR2 YNFKEQ. Trimming took off 3 bases at V and 4 bases at J, with 16 bases between the two ends. The length of the CDR3 is 15 residues. This CDR3 is CASSHLRGGEYEQYF. CDR3 DNA: TGTGCCAGCAGCCACCTACGAGGGGGGGAGTACGAGCAGTACTTC.

The V and J genes are TRBV14 and TRBJ1-1, with D maybe TRBD1 (5 bases). Germline loops: CDR1 SGHDN, CDR2 FVKESK. V lost 3 bases and J 7 bases, leaving 12 bases between the germline ends. CDR3 size: 13 residues. The CDR3 DNA follows: TGTGCCAGCAGCCAGTCCGGGGGAAGTGAAGCTTTCTTT. Amino acids: CASSQSGGSEAFF. The whole variable domain, remainder taken from reference TRBV14 and TRBJ1-1, is EAGVTQFPSHSVIEKGQTVTLRCDPISGHDNLYWYRRVMGKEIKFLLHFVKESKQDESGMPNNRFLAERTGGTYSTLKVQPAELEDSGVYFCASSQSGGSEAFFGQGTRLTVV.

Of note for this clone: Other DNA sequences in the same sample also yield this CDR3. V gene TRBV11-2 combines with J gene TRBJ2-2, with 7 bases aligning to TRBD1. The J segment lost 8 bases and the V segment lost 5 bases, leaving 8 bases of the junction unmatched. Germline V gene lookup returns CDR1 SGHAT and CDR2 FQNNGV. This CDR3 comprises 14 residues. As DNA, the CDR3 is TGTGCCAGCAGCGGGTATAGGGGGCGAGGGGAGCTGTTTTTT. It specifies CASSGYRGRGELFF.

V is TRBV2 and J is TRBJ2-3; 9 bases agree with TRBD2. In germline, CDR1 is SNHLY, CDR2 FYNNEI. CDR3 length: 16 amino acids. The ends lost 5 bases at V and 3 bases at J; junction bases unmatched: 9. The chain's CDR3 is CASSPNLAGSTDTQYF. In DNA, the CDR3 is TGTGCCAGCAGTCCTAACCTAGCGGGATCAACAGATACGCAGTATTTT.

The chain couples TRBV13 to TRBJ1-3; the D is unclear. CDR1 is PRHDT, CDR2 FYEKMQ, per germline (reference sequence). This CDR3 has 15 amino acids. V was pared by 0 bases and J by 0 bases, with 6 bases between. The CDR3 DNA is TGTGCCAGCAGCTTAGGGCGGAACTCTGGAAACACCATATATTTT. It is translated as CASSLGRNSGNTIYF.

The V and J genes are TRBV28 and TRBJ2-1; D is ambiguous. From germline, CDR1 is MDHEN and CDR2 SYDVKM. The CDR3 loop spans 12 amino acids. The V gene lost 6 bases and the J gene lost 15 bases, with 18 bases spanning the gap. In DNA, the CDR3 is TGTGCCAGCAGCCCTAGTTGGCAGTTTAGGTTCTTC. This gives the protein CASSPSWQFRFF.

V gene TRBV1 combines with J gene TRBJ2-5; TRBD2, the D gene given by the table, was not confirmed from the DNA. The better agreement between TRBJ2-7 and the DNA end casts doubt on the J call. TRBV1 is recorded as a pseudogene. The CDR3 contains 17 residues. In DNA form, the CDR3 reads TGCACCAGCAGCCAAGAGCTGGCGGGATGGCCCTACTACGAGCAGTACTTC. Protein sequence: CTSSQELAGWPYYEQYF.